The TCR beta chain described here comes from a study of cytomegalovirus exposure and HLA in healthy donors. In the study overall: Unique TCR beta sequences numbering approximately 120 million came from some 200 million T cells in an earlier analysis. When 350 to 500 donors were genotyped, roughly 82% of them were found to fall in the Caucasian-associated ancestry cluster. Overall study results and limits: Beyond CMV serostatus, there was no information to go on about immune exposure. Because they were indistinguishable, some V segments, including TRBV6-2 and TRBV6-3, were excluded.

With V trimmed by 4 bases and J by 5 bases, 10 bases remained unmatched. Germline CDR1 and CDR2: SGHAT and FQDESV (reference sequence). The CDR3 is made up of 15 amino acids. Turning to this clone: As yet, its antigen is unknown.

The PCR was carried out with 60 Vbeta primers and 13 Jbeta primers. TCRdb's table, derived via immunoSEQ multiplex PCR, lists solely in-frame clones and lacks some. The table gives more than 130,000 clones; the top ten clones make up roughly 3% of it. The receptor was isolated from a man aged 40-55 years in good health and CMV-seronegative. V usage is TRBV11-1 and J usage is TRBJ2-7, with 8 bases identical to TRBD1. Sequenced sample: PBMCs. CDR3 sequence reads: CASSSQMTGVDEQYF. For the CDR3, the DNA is TGTGCCAGCAGCTCCCAAATGACAGGGGTAGACGAGCAGTACTTC.